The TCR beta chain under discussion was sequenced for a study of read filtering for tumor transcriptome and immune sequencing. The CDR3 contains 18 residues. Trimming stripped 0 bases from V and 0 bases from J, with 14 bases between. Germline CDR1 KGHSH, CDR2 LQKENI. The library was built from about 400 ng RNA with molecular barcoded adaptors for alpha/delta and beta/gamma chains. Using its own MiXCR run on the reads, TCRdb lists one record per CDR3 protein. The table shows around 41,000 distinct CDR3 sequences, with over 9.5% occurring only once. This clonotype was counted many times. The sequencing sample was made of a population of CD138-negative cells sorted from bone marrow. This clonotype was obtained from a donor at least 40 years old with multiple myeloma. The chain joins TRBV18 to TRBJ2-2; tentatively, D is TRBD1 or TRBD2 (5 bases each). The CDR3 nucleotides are TGTGCCAGCTCACCACCGGGGGTGCGAGCTTCGAACACCGGGGAGCTGTTTTTT. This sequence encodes CASSPPGVRASNTGELFF.